Following are 2 T cell receptor beta chains from one sample sequenced in a study of regulatory T cells in long-lasting Graves disease listed by TCRdb under 2021. Explained via the paper, the time point label denotes: newly diagnosed GD, antithyroid drugs for less than 3 months. For both TCR sequencing and RNA sequencing, RNA was extracted from PBMCs using TRIzol. Receptor libraries were prepared by multiplex PCR. Instrument on record: Illumina HiSeq 4000. To build TCR beta libraries, CDR3 regions were amplified by Arm-PCR using iRepertoire HTBI primers. The public sequencing data were trimmed at Q25 with fastp and processed into clonotypes with MiXCR by TCRdb, which kept only in-frame beta chains. Entries are consolidated by CDR3 protein sequence, retaining the most common genes and DNA. This sample holds 350,000 to 500,000 distinct CDR3 sequences; around 13% were observed only once. Of the sample, about 15% is held by the ten largest clones.

The same specimen was also included in a second study, on T cells in Graves' hyperthyroidism and ophthalmopathy.

Sequences were derived from peripheral blood mononuclear cells (PBMCs), sampled at new diagnosis, from a patient treated with antithyroid drugs. These receptors originate from a woman between 50 and 59 years old with Graves disease. Donor details come from another sample of the same person, matched by shared clones.

Worth noting for this clonotype: A single base is all that separates this from a far larger clone, so a read error is likely. The V gene is TRBV20-1, the J gene TRBJ2-7, with TRBD2 identical over 11 bases. The CDR3 totals 14 residues. CDR1 and CDR2 from the germline V gene are DFQATT and SNEGSKA (reference sequence). The trim removed 6 bases at V and 7 bases at J, leaving 11 bases unmatched. The CDR3 reads CSARGLAENNEQYF. The CDR3 region has the DNA TGCAGTGCAAGGGGACTAGCGGAGAACAATGAGCAGTACTTC.

This clonotype was seen a few times. The rearrangement joins TRBV6-5 to TRBJ2-1; D is possibly TRBD1 (5 bases). Trimming left V 2 bases short and J 7 bases short, with 18 bases between. Germline V gives CDR1 MNHEY, CDR2 SVGAGI. This CDR3 is built from 16 residues. CDR3: CASSYPAKDRFNEQFF. CDR3 bases: TGTGCCAGCAGTTACCCCGCAAAAGACAGATTTAATGAGCAGTTCTTC.